The text below deals with one TCR beta chain. The antigen is not known. The CDR3 totals 15 residues. In germline, CDR1 is KGHSH, CDR2 LQKENI. V was shortened by 6 bases and J by 0 bases, with 9 bases between the two germline ends. The source of the sample is a study of beta chain features in type 1 diabetes. Study details: There was similarity between patients and healthy donors in age, gender and cell yields.

General study results and limits: Insertion counts at VDJ junctions were lower in type 1 diabetes patients, who also showed more deletions there. For Type 1 diabetes patients, all four CD4+ subsets carried TCRB CDR3s that were moderately but significantly shorter. A greater similarity of naive, central memory and Treg TCRB repertoires was seen among patients than among healthy donors.

Sequenced material consisted of expressed TCRB transcripts (all of the isolated RNA was reverse transcribed). Assay used: immunoSEQ multiplex PCR; TCRdb lists only in-frame clones, some missing. This sample yields more than 250,000 clones, of which roughly an eighth are seen a single time; 0.017% belongs to the top ten. Sequencing used naive CD4+ T cells from blood. The TCR comes from a man in his thirties or forties with type 1 diabetes. The genes are TRBV18 and TRBJ2-6, with D possibly matching TRBD1 (5 bases). CDR3 in amino acids: CASSRQSSGANVLTF. The CDR3 DNA is TGTGCCAGCTCGCGACAGAGCTCTGGGGCCAACGTCCTGACTTTC.